The clone carrying this TCR beta chain was detected many times. Its cognate antigen is unknown. The sample comes from a study of molecular identifiers for immune sequencing clone quantification. Notes on the study in general: In CMV-specific effectors, clones above 20 copies held over 99% of molecules; naive, under 1%.

The CDR3 length is 13 residues. Germline CDR1 reads MNHEY; CDR2 reads SVGEGT. Trimming cost V 10 bases and J 2 bases; bases outside gene matches: 5. A single record per CDR3 protein comes from TCRdb applying MiXCR to the PCR reads. Of 35,000 to 40,000 distinct CDR3 sequences in the sample, about 18% were seen once. The specimen sequenced was naive CD8+ T cells from blood, with Jurkat cell RNA spiked in. Documented subset: FACS-sorted CD8+CD4-CCR7+CD45RA+ naive T cells. This chain connects TRBV6-2 or TRBV6-3 to TRBJ2-1, with 7 bases lining up with TRBD2. This TCR was recovered from a human donor in good health. Some libraries in this study had Jurkat cell RNA spiked in. The CDR3 DNA reads as TGTGCCACCCTAGCGGAAACCTACAATGAGCAGTTCTTC. It is translated as CATLAETYNEQFF.